This TCR beta chain was sequenced in a study of CD8 T cells in ankylosing spondylitis. Findings and limits, study-wide: Reactive arthritis synovial fluid and blood previously showed some of these motif variants. Blood from ankylosing spondylitis patients appeared to carry a characteristic roughly eight-variant TCR beta motif. Disease-associated clonotypes exhibited CD8+ identity and were relatively infrequent in peripheral blood.

The germline CDR1 and CDR2 sequences are KGHDR and SFDVKD. This CDR3 contains 18 residues. The V segment lost 4 bases and the J segment 6 bases; nucleotides outside the gene matches: 8. This clonotype was detected ten times or more. Its antigen is not known. It was by quantitative 5'-RACE with molecular barcodes that TCR beta libraries were made. Each CDR3 protein gets one entry after TCRdb re-called the 5' RACE reads with MiXCR. The table records fewer than 550,000 distinct CDR3 sequences, 5.3% of them present only once. Sequencing was carried out using blood, either unsorted or a sorted T cell fraction (not recorded which). The receptor was isolated from a male donor with ankylosing spondylitis. The chain joins TRBV24-1 to TRBJ2-1; 16 bases line up with TRBD2. CDR3 bases: TGTGCCACCAGTGACGGTCCCGGGACTAGCGGGAGGGCCAATGAGCAGTTCTTC. Translating gives CATSDGPGTSGRANEQFF.